The next 6 T cell receptor beta chains were all read from a single sample in a study of blood T cell repertoires in COVID-19 (dated by TCRdb to the early 2020s). Libraries were constructed by the immunoSEQ multiplex PCR assay. TCRdb's version of the immuneACCESS table is confined to in-frame rearrangements and falls short of the full clone set. An unresolved V gene accounts for under half of the shortfall where checked; the remainder is of unknown origin. The table for this sample lists about 220,000 clones; 82% of them were counted only once. Of the sample, 3% to 4% falls within the top ten clones. Source material: PBMCs or T cells enriched from blood (not recorded which). All receptors come from a woman between 55 and 75 years old who had recovered from COVID-19.

The chain employs TRBV4-2 and TRBJ2-7; 9 bases fit TRBD1. CDR3 length: 18 residues. The V gene's germline CDR1 is LGHNA and CDR2 YNFKEQ. Unmatched junction bases numbered 12, after V lost 2 bases and J lost 1 base. The CDR3 region is CASSQPWGGTGTSYEQYF. CDR3 bases: TGTGCCAGCAGCCAACCGTGGGGGGGGACAGGGACTTCCTACGAGCAGTACTTC.

The chain combines TRBV7-8 with TRBJ1-4; D is ambiguous. Germline CDR1 reads SGHVS; CDR2 reads FQNEAQ. This CDR3 has 15 amino acids. The germline V and J ends were trimmed by 1 base and 8 bases, with 14 bases remaining between them. DNA of the CDR3: TGTGCCAGCAGCTTAGTCGCCACTTACTGGGAAAAACTGTTTTTT. This encodes CASSLVATYWEKLFF.

J is TRBJ2-7 and V is TRBV6-1; TRBD1 matches at 9 bases. The V gene end was trimmed by 4 bases and the J gene end by 4 bases; junction bases not matched to a gene: 11. The germline V gene has CDR1 MNHNS and CDR2 SASEGT. CDR3 size: 16 residues. The CDR3 DNA reads TGTGCCAGCAGTGGGGGGACAGGGCCCCGTCCATACGAGCAGTACTTC. Encoded protein: CASSGGTGPRPYEQYF.

The chain is built from TRBV11-2 and TRBJ2-1; weak D call: TRBD2 (5 bases). CDR1 and CDR2 from the germline V gene are SGHAT and FQNNGV. The CDR3 runs to 16 residues. V lost 0 bases and J 0 bases, leaving 9 bases between the germline ends. DNA for the CDR3: TGTGCCAGCAGCTTAGATCAGCGGAGCTCCTACAATGAGCAGTTCTTC. This encodes CASSLDQRSSYNEQFF.

The chain couples TRBV10-1 to TRBJ2-1, with a weak D call TRBD2 (6 bases). Trimming removed 0 bases from V and 3 bases from J, with 12 bases in between. The CDR3 is 16 amino acids. CDR1 is WNHNN, CDR2 SYGVQD, per germline (reference sequence). DNA of the CDR3: TGCGCCAGCAGTGAGTCGGCTAGCGAGATCTACAATGAGCAGTTCTTC. Protein sequence: CASSESASEIYNEQFF.

The chain employs TRBV7-6 and TRBJ2-3; maybe TRBD1 (5 bases). CDR1 and CDR2 from the germline V gene are SGHVS and FNYEAQ. The CDR3 runs to 15 residues. Trimming took off 1 base at V and 4 bases at J, with 12 bases between the two ends. In nucleotides, the CDR3 is TGTGCCAGCAGCTTAGATCAGGGCAGGTCAGATACGCAGTATTTT. Its translation: CASSLDQGRSDTQYF.